A single sample gave rise to the 7 T cell receptor beta chains below, sequenced in a study of T cells in Graves' hyperthyroidism and ophthalmopathy. The TCR beta CDR3 regions underwent amplification using RNA transcripts as the source. RT-PCR in the first round (using the HTBI primer set) targeted the TCR CDR3. TCRdb independently ran MiXCR on the multiplex PCR reads; one entry per CDR3 protein. The top ten hold about a quarter of the sample, which has roughly 400,000 distinct CDR3 sequences, around 16% seen once. Sequencing was performed on blood. These receptors originate from a woman under 30 with Graves' hyperthyroidism that later progressed to Graves' ophthalmopathy.

This clonotype came up many times. The chain uses TRBV13 and TRBJ2-3; 13 bases are shared with TRBD2. This CDR3 region has 16 residues. The J segment lost 7 bases and the V segment lost 0 bases, leaving 4 bases of the junction unmatched. CDR1 is PRHDT, CDR2 FYEKMQ, per germline (reference sequence). The CDR3 nucleotides read TGTGCCAGCAGCTTAGGCCTGACTAGCGGGAGGAATACGCAGTATTTT. It translates to CASSLGLTSGRNTQYF.

At least ten counts were recorded for this clonotype. This chain connects TRBV6-5 to TRBJ2-7, with D perhaps matching TRBD2 (6 bases). Trimming took off 2 bases at V and 6 bases at J, with 8 bases between the two ends. The CDR3 extends over 12 amino acids. CDR1 and CDR2 from the germline V gene are MNHEY and SVGAGI. The CDR3 region has the DNA TGTGCCAGCAGTTACGCGGGGTCCGAGCAGTACTTC. Its translation: CASSYAGSEQYF.

In this sample, this clonotype turned up many times. The CDR3 bases are TGCAGTGCTAGAGACATACAGGAGAACACTGAAGCTTTCTTT. Residues: CSARDIQENTEAFF. The genes are TRBV20-1 and TRBJ1-1; possibly TRBD1 for D (5 bases). The V end lost 0 bases, the J end lost 1 base, and 9 bases lay between the germline ends. The germline V gene has CDR1 DFQATT and CDR2 SNEGSKA (reference sequence). This CDR3 spans 14 amino acids.

This chain joins TRBV5-1 and TRBJ2-2, with D perhaps matching TRBD1 (5 bases). The CDR3 runs 13 residues. V was cut by 2 bases and J by 6 bases, with 8 bases left in between. CDR1 and CDR2 from the germline V gene are SGHRS and YFSETQ. The chain's CDR3 is CASSLQESGELFF. CDR3 in DNA: TGCGCCAGCAGCTTACAGGAGTCCGGGGAGCTGTTTTTT.

This clonotype was recorded only once. This chain uses TRBV30 with TRBJ2-7; 7 bases fit TRBD2. V lost 0 bases to trimming and J lost 5 bases; unmatched junction nucleotides: 4. The germline V gene has CDR1 GTSNPN and CDR2 SVGIG (reference sequence). CDR3 length equals 13 residues. DNA for the CDR3: TGTGCCTGGAGTGTAATTCGGGGGGACGAGCAGTACTTC. This sequence encodes CAWSVIRGDEQYF.

The table lists this clonotype with many counts. The V and J genes are TRBV6-2 or TRBV6-3 and TRBJ1-2, with D hard to call. Deletions cut 2 bases from V and 6 bases from J, with 7 bases between. This CDR3 spans 12 amino acids. The germline V gene encodes CDR1 MNHEY and CDR2 SVGEGT. CDR3 region: CASSYEGNGYTF. CDR3 coding DNA: TGTGCCAGCAGTTACGAAGGGAATGGCTACACCTTC.

The CDR3 DNA follows: TGTGCCAGCAGCTTAGCACCGACAGGGGGCACGGCCAATGAGCAGTTCTTC. Protein sequence: CASSLAPTGGTANEQFF. The chain joins TRBV11-2 to TRBJ2-1, with TRBD1 matching 10 bases. CDR3 size: 17 residues. CDR1 is SGHAT, CDR2 FQNNGV, per germline. After removal of 1 base from V and 6 bases from J, the junction contained 9 bases not matched to a gene.